These T cell receptor beta chains were read from a single sample in a study of CD8 T cells in Susac syndrome. TCRdb reprocessed the immunoSEQ multiplex PCR reads via MiXCR and lists one record per CDR3 protein. The sample holds some 110,000 distinct CDR3 sequences, 90% to 95% seen once. The sample was CD4+ T cells from PBMCs. These receptors were obtained from a human donor with multiple sclerosis. The conserved cysteine and the conserved F or W are not part of the CDR3 here. For some rows the clone size is stated as once, few or many, or as a class when expanded; others skip it.

TRBV19	.	ASSIEGHYEQF
TRBV2	.	ASTGQGITNEKLF
TRBV25-1	.	ASGLSGQGAGGYT
TRBV5-4	.	ASSWGTGGETQY
TRBV20-1	.	SARDLQSGNTIY
TRBV23-1	.	ASSSTLGGSKGTGELF
TRBV19	.	ASRVGPRDEQF
TRBV19	.	ASSIGQVTNSPLH
TRBV11-2	few	ASSLDSNQPQH
TRBV28	.	ASYPSGGTDTQY
TRBV5-1	.	ASSLFQADQVAQY
TRBV24-1	.	ATSDFPGELF
TRBV15	.	ATSSLQGAVAF
TRBV2	.	ASLRDTDTQY
TRBV18	few	ASSPPGTVYEQY
TRBV5-1	.	ASSLGLAGGGNEQF
TRBV7-2	.	ASSLSGGLYNEQF
TRBV19	.	ASSILRAGNTIY
TRBV29-1	.	SVERGTGADEQY
TRBV7-2	once	ASSLKSGRSTDTQY
TRBV3-1	.	ASSQQPGPSTDTQY
TRBV7-2	.	ASSLGGTGTYEQY
TRBV30	.	AWSGGSVGANVLT
TRBV21-1	.	ASSKVIGAGELF
TRBV14	.	ASSQGPGPLDYEQY
TRBV20-1	.	SARAGSWARSNQPQH
TRBV2	.	ASIPGNWAEAF
TRBV12-3/TRBV12-4	.	ASRAQTVGGYT
TRBV5-1	.	ASSSTSGGETQY
TRBV5-6	.	ASSKTETYGYT
TRBV6-1	.	ASSPGTLETQY
TRBV28	.	ASSLLSDRDTEAF
TRBV5-1	few	ASSSNGETQY
TRBV20-1	.	SARGSVSQGVDGYT
TRBV2	.	ASSLQRRGTEAF
TRBV20-1	.	SARVSGQETQY
TRBV6-1	.	ASSEAEWAGGYNSPLH